This T cell receptor (beta chain) was identified in a study of early T cells in non-severe SARS-CoV-2 infection. Study overall: With bulk RNA from unsorted whole blood as input, sequencing yielded unpaired chains.

This CDR3 comprises 15 residues. With 5 bases removed from V and 4 bases from J, the gap between germline ends came to 17 bases. CDR1 and CDR2 from the germline V gene are SSHAT and FNYEAQ (reference sequence). General study points: Matching against VDJdb likely underestimated virus-specific expansions, favoring anti-spike CD8.

This clonotype was found a few times. Its matching antigen is unknown. Unique molecular identifiers (one per individual cDNA molecule) were attached. TCRdb fed the 5' RACE reads into MiXCR, producing one record per CDR3 protein. The profile shows over 30,000 distinct CDR3 sequences, 6% to 9.5% of them singletons. The sequence was obtained from an adult who was a healthcare worker with PCR-confirmed SARS-CoV-2 infection or an uninfected control (not recorded which). Specimen: whole blood, collected at baseline. The chain links TRBV7-7 to TRBJ2-5; possibly TRBD1 or TRBD2 for D (5 bases each). The CDR3: CASSVGVGSLETQYF. The CDR3 region has the DNA TGTGCCAGCAGCGTGGGGGTTGGGTCCTTAGAGACCCAGTACTTC.